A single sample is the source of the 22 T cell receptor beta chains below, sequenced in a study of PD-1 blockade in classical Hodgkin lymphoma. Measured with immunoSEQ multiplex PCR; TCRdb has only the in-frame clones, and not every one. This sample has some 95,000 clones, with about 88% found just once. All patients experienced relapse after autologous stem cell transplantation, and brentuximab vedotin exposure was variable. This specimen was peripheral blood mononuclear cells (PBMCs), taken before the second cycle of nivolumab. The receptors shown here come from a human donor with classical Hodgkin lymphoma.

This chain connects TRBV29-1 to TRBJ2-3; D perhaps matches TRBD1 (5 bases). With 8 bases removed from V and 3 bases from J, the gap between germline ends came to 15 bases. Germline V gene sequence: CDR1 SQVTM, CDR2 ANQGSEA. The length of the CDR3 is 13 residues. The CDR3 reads CSLRVRGTDTQYF. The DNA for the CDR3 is TGCAGCCTCCGCGTTAGGGGTACAGATACGCAGTATTTT.

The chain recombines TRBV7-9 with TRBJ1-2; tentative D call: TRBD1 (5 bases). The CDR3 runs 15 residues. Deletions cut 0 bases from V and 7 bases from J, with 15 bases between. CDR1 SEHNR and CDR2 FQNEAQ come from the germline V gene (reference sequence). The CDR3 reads CASSLAGEGSTGYTF. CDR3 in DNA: TGTGCCAGCAGCTTAGCAGGAGAGGGGTCCACTGGCTACACCTTC.

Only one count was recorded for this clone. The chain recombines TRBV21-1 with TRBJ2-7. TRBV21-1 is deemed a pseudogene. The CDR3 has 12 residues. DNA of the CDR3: TGTGCCAGCAGCAAGTTTTTCCACGAGCAGTACTTC. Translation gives CASSKFFHEQYF.

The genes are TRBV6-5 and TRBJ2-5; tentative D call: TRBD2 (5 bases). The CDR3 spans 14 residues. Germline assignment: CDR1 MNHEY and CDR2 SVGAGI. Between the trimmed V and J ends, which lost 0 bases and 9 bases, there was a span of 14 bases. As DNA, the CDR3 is TGTGCCAGCAGTTACTCATCCACGGGGATTTCCCAGTACTTC. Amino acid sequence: CASSYSSTGISQYF.

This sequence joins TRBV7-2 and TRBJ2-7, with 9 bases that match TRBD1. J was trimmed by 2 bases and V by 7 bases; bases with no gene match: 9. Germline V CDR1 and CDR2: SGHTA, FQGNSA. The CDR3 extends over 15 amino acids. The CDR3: CASTISDRGAYEQYF. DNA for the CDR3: TGTGCCAGCACAATCTCGGACAGGGGAGCCTACGAGCAGTACTTC.

The CDR3 region is CASSAGGGGDTQYF. The CDR3 DNA follows: TGTGCCAGCAGTGCTGGGGGGGGCGGAGATACGCAGTATTTT. The chain links TRBV7-9 to TRBJ2-3, with D perhaps TRBD2 (7 bases). Trimming took off 6 bases at V and 5 bases at J, with 15 bases between the two ends. The CDR3 extends over 14 amino acids. Looked up from germline, CDR1 is SEHNR and CDR2 is FQNEAQ (reference sequence).

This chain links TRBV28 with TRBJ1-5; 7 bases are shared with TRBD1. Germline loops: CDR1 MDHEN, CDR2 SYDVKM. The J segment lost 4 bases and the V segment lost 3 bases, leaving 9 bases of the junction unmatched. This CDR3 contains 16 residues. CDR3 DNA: TGTGCCAGCAGTTTTATAGACAGGGCTGGGAATCAGCCCCAGCATTTT. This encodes CASSFIDRAGNQPQHF. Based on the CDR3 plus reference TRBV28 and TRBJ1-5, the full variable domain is DVKVTQSSRYLVKRTGEKVFLECVQDMDHENMFWYRQDPGLGLRLIYFSYDVKMKEKGDIPEGYSVSREKKERFSLILESASTNQTSMYLCASSFIDRAGNQPQHFGDGTRLSIL.

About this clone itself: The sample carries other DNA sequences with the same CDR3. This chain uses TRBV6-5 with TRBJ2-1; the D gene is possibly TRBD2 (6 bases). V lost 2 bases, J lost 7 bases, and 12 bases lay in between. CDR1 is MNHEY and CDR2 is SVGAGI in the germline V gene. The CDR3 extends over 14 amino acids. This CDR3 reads CASSYVGGGNEQFF. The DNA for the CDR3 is TGTGCCAGCAGTTACGTGGGGGGTGGTAATGAGCAGTTCTTC.

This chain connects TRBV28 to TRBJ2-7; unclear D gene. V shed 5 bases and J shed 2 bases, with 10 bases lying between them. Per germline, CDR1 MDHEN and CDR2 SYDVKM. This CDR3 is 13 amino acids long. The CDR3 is CASSARPPYEQYF. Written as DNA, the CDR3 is TGTGCCAGCAGTGCCAGGCCGCCCTACGAGCAGTACTTC.

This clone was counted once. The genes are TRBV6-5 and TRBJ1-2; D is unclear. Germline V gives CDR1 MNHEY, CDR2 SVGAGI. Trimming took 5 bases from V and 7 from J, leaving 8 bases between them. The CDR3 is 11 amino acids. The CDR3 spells CASSEAGGYTF. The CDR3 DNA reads TGTGCCAGCAGTGAAGCGGGTGGCTACACCTTC.

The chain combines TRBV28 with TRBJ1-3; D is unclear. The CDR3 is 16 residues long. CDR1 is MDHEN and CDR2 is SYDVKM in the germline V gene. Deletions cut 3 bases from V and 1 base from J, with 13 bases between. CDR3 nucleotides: TGTGCCAGCAGTTTGGGTCCCCAAGGATCTGGAAACACCATATATTTT. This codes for CASSLGPQGSGNTIYF.

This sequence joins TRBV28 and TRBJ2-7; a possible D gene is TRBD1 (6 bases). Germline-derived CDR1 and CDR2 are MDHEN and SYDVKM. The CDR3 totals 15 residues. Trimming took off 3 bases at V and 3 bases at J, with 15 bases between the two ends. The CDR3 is CASSFGTGLVYEQYF. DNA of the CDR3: TGTGCCAGCAGTTTTGGTACAGGGTTGGTCTACGAGCAGTACTTC. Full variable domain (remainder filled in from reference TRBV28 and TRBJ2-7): DVKVTQSSRYLVKRTGEKVFLECVQDMDHENMFWYRQDPGLGLRLIYFSYDVKMKEKGDIPEGYSVSREKKERFSLILESASTNQTSMYLCASSFGTGLVYEQYFGPGTRLTVT.

DNA for the CDR3: TGTGCCAGCAGTCAACCGGGAACCGCTGCCTGGCATTTT. It translates to CASSQPGTAAWHF. The V call is TRBV6-5, the J call TRBJ1-5, with no clear D. V lost 5 bases to trimming and J lost 15 bases, with 20 bases between them. This CDR3 has 13 residues. Germline V gene data show CDR1 as MNHEY and CDR2 as SVGAGI.

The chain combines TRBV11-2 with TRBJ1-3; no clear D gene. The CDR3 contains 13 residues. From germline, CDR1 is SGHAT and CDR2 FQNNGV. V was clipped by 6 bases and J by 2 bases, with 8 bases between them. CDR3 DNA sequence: TGTGCCAGCAGTCTTATTCCTGGAAACACCATATATTTT. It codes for CASSLIPGNTIYF. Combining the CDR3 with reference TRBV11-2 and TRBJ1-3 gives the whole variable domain EAGVAQSPRYKIIEKRQSVAFWCNPISGHATLYWYQQILGQGPKLLIQFQNNGVVDDSQLPKDRFSAERLKGVDSTLKIQPAKLEDSAVYLCASSLIPGNTIYFGEGSWLTVV.

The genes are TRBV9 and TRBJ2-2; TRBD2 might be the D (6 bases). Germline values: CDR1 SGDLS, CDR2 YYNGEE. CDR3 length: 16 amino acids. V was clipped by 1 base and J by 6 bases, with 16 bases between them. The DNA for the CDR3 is TGTGCCAGCAGCGTAAATTCTGGACTACTTTCCGGGGAGCTGTTTTTT. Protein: CASSVNSGLLSGELFF.

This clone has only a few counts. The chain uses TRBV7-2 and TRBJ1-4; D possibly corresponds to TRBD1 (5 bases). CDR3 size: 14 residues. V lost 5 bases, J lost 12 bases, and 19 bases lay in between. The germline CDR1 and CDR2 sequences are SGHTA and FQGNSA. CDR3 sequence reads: CASSPRWGRRELFF. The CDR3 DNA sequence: TGTGCCAGCAGCCCACGCTGGGGACGCCGAGAACTGTTTTTT.

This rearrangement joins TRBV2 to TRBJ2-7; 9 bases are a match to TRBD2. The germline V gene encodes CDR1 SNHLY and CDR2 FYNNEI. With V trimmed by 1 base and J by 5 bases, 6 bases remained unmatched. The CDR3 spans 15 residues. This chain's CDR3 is CASSEGRGLAHEQYF. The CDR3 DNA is TGTGCCAGCAGTGAAGGTCGGGGACTAGCCCACGAGCAGTACTTC.

Written as DNA, the CDR3 is TGTGCCAGCACTTGGGACAGGGTTGGAGAGACCCAGTACTTC. Translated, it gives CASTWDRVGETQYF. The rearrangement uses TRBV28 and TRBJ2-5, with 9 bases that match TRBD1. Losses at the gene ends were 7 bases for V and 4 bases for J; bases not matched to a gene: 7. Germline CDR1 reads MDHEN; CDR2 reads SYDVKM. The CDR3 sequence is 14 residues long.

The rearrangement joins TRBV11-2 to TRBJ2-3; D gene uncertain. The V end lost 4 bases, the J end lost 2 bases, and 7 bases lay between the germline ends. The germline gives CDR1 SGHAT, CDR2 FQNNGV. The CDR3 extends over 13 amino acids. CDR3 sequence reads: CASSYPITDTQYF. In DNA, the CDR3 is TGTGCCAGCAGCTATCCCATCACAGATACGCAGTATTTT.

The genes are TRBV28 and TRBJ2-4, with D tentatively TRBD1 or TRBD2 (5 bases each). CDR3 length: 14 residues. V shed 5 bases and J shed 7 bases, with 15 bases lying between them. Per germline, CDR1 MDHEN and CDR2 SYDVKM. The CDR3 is CASSLMGVGNIQYF. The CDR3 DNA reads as TGTGCCAGCAGTCTCATGGGGGTGGGGAACATTCAGTACTTC. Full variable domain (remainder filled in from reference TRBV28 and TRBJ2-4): DVKVTQSSRYLVKRTGEKVFLECVQDMDHENMFWYRQDPGLGLRLIYFSYDVKMKEKGDIPEGYSVSREKKERFSLILESASTNQTSMYLCASSLMGVGNIQYFGAGTRLSVL.

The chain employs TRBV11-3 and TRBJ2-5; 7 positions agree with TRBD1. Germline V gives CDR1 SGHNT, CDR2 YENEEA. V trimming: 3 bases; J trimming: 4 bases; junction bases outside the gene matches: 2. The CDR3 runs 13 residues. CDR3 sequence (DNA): TGTGCCAGCAGCTTTCCAGGGGGAGAGACCCAGTACTTC. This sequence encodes CASSFPGGETQYF. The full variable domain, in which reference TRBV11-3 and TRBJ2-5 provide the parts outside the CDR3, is EAGVVQSPRYKIIEKKQPVAFWCNPISGHNTLYWYLQNLGQGPELLIRYENEEAVDDSQLPKDRFSAERLKGVDSTLKIQPAELGDSAVYLCASSFPGGETQYFGPGTRLLVL.

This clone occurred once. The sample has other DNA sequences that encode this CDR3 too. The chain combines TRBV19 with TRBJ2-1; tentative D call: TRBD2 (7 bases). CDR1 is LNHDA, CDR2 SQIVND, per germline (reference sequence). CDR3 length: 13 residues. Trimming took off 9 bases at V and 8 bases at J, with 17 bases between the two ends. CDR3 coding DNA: TGTGCCAGCCGACTACGGGGGGCAGATGAGCAGTTCTTC. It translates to CASRLRGADEQFF.